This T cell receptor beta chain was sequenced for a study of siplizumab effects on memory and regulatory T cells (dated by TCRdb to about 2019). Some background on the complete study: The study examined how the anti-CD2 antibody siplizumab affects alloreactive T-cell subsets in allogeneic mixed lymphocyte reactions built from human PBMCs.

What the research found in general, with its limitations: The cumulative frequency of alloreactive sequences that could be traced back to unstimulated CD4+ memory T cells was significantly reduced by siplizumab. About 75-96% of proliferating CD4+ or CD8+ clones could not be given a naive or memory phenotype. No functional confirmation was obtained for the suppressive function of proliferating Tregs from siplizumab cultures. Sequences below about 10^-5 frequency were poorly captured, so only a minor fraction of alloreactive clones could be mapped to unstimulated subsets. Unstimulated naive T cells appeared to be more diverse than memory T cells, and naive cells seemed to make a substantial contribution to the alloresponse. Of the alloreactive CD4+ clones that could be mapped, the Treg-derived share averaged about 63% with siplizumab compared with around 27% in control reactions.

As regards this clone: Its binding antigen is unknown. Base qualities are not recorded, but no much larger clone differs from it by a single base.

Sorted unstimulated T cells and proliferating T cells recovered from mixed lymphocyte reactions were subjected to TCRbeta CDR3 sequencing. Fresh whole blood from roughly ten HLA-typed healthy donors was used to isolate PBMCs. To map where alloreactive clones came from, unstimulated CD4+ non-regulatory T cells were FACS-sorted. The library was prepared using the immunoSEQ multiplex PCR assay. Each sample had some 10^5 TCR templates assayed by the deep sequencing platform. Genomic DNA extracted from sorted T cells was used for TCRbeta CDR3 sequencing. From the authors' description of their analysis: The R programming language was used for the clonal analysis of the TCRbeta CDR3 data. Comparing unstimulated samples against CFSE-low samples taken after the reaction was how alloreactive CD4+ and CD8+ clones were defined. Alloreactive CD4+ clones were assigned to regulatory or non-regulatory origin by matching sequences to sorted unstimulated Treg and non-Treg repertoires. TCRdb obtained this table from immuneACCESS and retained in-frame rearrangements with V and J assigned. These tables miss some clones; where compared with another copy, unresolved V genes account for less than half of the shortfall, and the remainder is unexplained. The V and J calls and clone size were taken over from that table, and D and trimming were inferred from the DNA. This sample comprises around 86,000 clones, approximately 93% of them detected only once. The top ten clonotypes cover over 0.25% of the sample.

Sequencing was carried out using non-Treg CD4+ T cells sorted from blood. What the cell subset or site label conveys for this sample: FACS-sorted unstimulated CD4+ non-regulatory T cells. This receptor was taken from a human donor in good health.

The DNA sequence is given as TGTGCCAGCAGTAAGCAGGGGTATGGCTACACCTTC. It encodes CASSKQGYGYTF. This receptor chain uses TRBV6-5 and TRBJ1-2, with TRBD1 as a weak D call on 6 bases. The germline V gene encodes CDR1 MNHEY and CDR2 SVGAGI. There are 12 amino acids in the CDR3, from cysteine to phenylalanine inclusive. The kept DNA is CDR3 alone, 36 bases in frame from the first base. V gives up 5 bases and J gives up 5 bases, and the segment between their germline ends measures 9 bases.